Presented here are 24 T cell receptor beta chains from one specimen sequenced in a study of response to subunit inactivated influenza vaccine (dated by TCRdb to about 2018). Libraries were built with RT-PCR. Sequencing relied on an Illumina HiSeq 2500. TCRdb handled the public reads itself, with Q25 trimming in fastp and clone calling in MiXCR, and kept productive beta chains. Each CDR3 protein gets just one entry, which takes the most common genes and DNA from the rows behind it. The sample profile shows hundreds of thousands of distinct CDR3 sequences; approximately 14% of them were found once. Clones ranked in the top ten supply 6% to 7% of the sample. Here the sequenced sample was PBMCs from blood, taken around two weeks before vaccination. The receptors derive from a man aged 50-60 years who received an inactivated influenza vaccine. Donor details come from another sample of the same person, matched by shared clones.

The table lists this clonotype with a few counts. The chain uses TRBV7-2 and TRBJ1-5; D might be TRBD1 (6 bases). V was shortened by 5 bases and J by 6 bases, with 11 bases between the two germline ends. Looked up from germline, CDR1 is SGHTA and CDR2 is FQGNSA. This CDR3 has 13 residues. This CDR3 is CASSTGTIQPQHF. The CDR3 coding sequence is TGTGCCAGCAGCACCGGGACAATTCAGCCCCAGCATTTT.

This rearrangement joins TRBV24-1 to TRBJ2-7; no firm D call. CDR1 is KGHDR, CDR2 SFDVKD, per germline. This CDR3 is built from 15 residues. Trimming took 3 bases from V and 0 from J, leaving 11 bases between them. CDR3 nucleotide sequence: TGTGCCACCAGTGATGCCATTGGAAACTCCTACGAGCAGTACTTC. Translated, it gives CATSDAIGNSYEQYF.

In its sample, this clonotype was seen a few times. The chain couples TRBV10-2 to TRBJ1-1, with D unclear. V was shortened by 6 bases and J by 4 bases, with 9 bases between the two germline ends. The germline CDR1 and CDR2 sequences are WSHSY and SAAADI. The CDR3 sequence is 12 residues long. In nucleotides, the CDR3 is TGCGCCAGCAGGGCGGGCCGCACTGAAGCTTTCTTT. Protein sequence: CASRAGRTEAFF.

This clonotype was seen repeatedly, ten times or more. Its ends do not fully match the called genes, so a read error is possible. V usage is TRBV7-9 and J usage is TRBJ1-1, with D possibly matching TRBD1 (5 bases). Germline CDR1 and CDR2: SEHNR and FQNEAQ (reference sequence). This CDR3 has 13 amino acids. The CDR3 here is CASSLSRDTEAFF. The DNA of the CDR3 is TGCGCCAGCAGCCTATCCAGGGATACTGAAGCTTTCTTT.

The chain couples TRBV18 to TRBJ2-3; perhaps TRBD2 as D (7 bases). The CDR3 has 18 amino acids. The V gene's germline CDR1 is KGHSH and CDR2 LQKENI. Trimming shortened V by 1 base and J by 2 bases, and 19 bases separated the two germline ends. CDR3 sequence: CASSPRIWRGRDTDTQYF. As DNA, the CDR3 is TGTGCCAGCTCACCACGGATTTGGCGGGGGCGAGACACAGATACGCAGTATTTT.

The chain carries TRBV29-1 and TRBJ1-3; D gene ambiguous. Per the germline V gene, CDR1 is SQVTM and CDR2 is ANQGSEA. This CDR3 spans 11 amino acids. V was shortened by 2 bases and J by 4 bases, with 3 bases between the two germline ends. CDR3 amino acids: CSVERGNTIYF. The DNA of the CDR3 is TGCAGCGTTGAACGGGGAAACACCATATATTTT.

This sequence joins TRBV5-1 and TRBJ2-7; a possible D gene is TRBD1 (6 bases). This CDR3 is 17 amino acids long. Germline V CDR1 and CDR2: SGHRS, YFSETQ. Trimming cost V 4 bases and J 2 bases, with 22 bases left between them. As DNA, the CDR3 is TGCGCCAGCAGCCGGACATTTAGTCAGGGGCTTACCTACGAGCAGTACTTC. Protein sequence: CASSRTFSQGLTYEQYF. Complete variable domain (other parts from reference TRBV5-1 and TRBJ2-7): KAGVTQTPRYLIKTRGQQVTLSCSPISGHRSVSWYQQTPGQGLQFLFEYFSETQRNKGNFPGRFSGRQFSNSRSEMNVSTLELGDSALYLCASSRTFSQGLTYEQYFGPGTRLTVT.

The genes are TRBV20-1 and TRBJ2-7; no definite D call. Germline values: CDR1 DFQATT, CDR2 SNEGSKA (reference sequence). Trimming pared 3 bases from V and 2 bases from J, leaving 14 bases between. CDR3 length: 14 residues. The DNA of the CDR3 is TGCAGTGCTAGTGCTGCGTCAAGGACCTACGAGCAGTACTTC. It encodes CSASAASRTYEQYF.

Comment on this clonotype: A much more abundant neighbour one base away suggests this may be a read error. V gene TRBV12-3 or TRBV12-4 combines with J gene TRBJ2-7; the D gene could be TRBD1 or TRBD2 (5 bases each). This CDR3 region has 15 residues. V shed 7 bases and J shed 2 bases, with 18 bases lying between them. The CDR3 DNA is TGTGCCAGCACCTTAGCCTCGGGGCGAACCTACGAGCAGTACTTC. Translated, it gives CASTLASGRTYEQYF.

In this sample, this clonotype turned up a few times. The chain recombines TRBV5-1 with TRBJ2-1; 10 bases are a match to TRBD2. The CDR3 totals 15 residues. The V gene's germline CDR1 is SGHRS and CDR2 YFSETQ. With V trimmed by 6 bases and J by 5 bases, 8 bases remained unmatched. The CDR3 region is CASTPLAGADNEQFF. The CDR3 bases are TGCGCCAGCACCCCCCTAGCGGGGGCCGACAATGAGCAGTTCTTC.

The chain employs TRBV5-1 and TRBJ2-5, with D maybe TRBD2 (6 bases). Trimming left V 7 bases short and J 2 bases short, with 15 bases between. Germline CDR1 SGHRS, CDR2 YFSETQ. The CDR3 has 14 amino acids. CDR3 residues: CASSAGWGQETQYF. The CDR3 bases are TGCGCCAGCTCGGCGGGATGGGGGCAAGAGACCCAGTACTTC.

The chain couples TRBV29-1 to TRBJ2-3; tentatively, D is TRBD1 or TRBD2 (5 bases each). The CDR3 has 14 amino acids. The germline CDR1 and CDR2 sequences are SQVTM and ANQGSEA. The V and J ends lost 0 bases and 3 bases respectively, with 10 bases between them. The CDR3 loop reads CSVEDYGGTDTQYF. The CDR3 nucleotides are TGCAGCGTTGAAGATTATGGGGGTACAGATACGCAGTATTTT.

This clonotype was detected only a few times. The J gene is TRBJ2-2, the V gene TRBV20-1; TRBD1 or TRBD2 may be the D gene (5 bases each). CDR1 is DFQATT and CDR2 is SNEGSKA in the germline V gene (reference sequence). CDR3 size: 14 residues. V gave up 6 bases and J gave up 8 bases, with 19 bases separating them. The CDR3: CSALWGRVSGELFF. The DNA of the CDR3 is TGCAGTGCCCTGTGGGGACGGGTATCTGGGGAGCTGTTTTTT.

The gene calls are TRBV6-2 or TRBV6-3 and TRBJ1-5, with unresolved D. Germline-derived CDR1 and CDR2 are MNHEY and SVGEGT. The CDR3 totals 14 residues. V was cut by 5 bases and J by 5 bases, with 13 bases left in between. CDR3 sequence: CASSDRRMDQPQHF. The CDR3 bases are TGTGCCAGCAGTGACCGGCGTATGGATCAGCCCCAGCATTTT.

This clonotype appeared a few times. The CDR3 bases are TGTGCCAGCAGTTTGGGGACAGGGTGGTCTGATGAGCAGTTCTTC. This translates into CASSLGTGWSDEQFF. The chain joins TRBV12-3 or TRBV12-4 to TRBJ2-1, with 9 bases matching TRBD1. Losses at the gene ends were 3 bases for V and 8 bases for J; bases not matched to a gene: 8. This CDR3 is 15 amino acids long.

The chain combines TRBV4-1 with TRBJ2-7; 15 positions agree with TRBD2. The V gene's germline CDR1 is MGHRA and CDR2 YSYEKL. The CDR3 runs to 17 residues. Trimming took 2 bases from V and 3 from J; bases not matched to a gene: 5. The CDR3 loop reads CASSQPGLAGGNYEQYF. CDR3 sequence (DNA): TGCGCCAGCAGCCAACCGGGACTAGCGGGAGGAAACTACGAGCAGTACTTC.

This clonotype came up once. The chain couples TRBV6-2 or TRBV6-3 to TRBJ2-2; tentatively, D is TRBD2 (6 bases). The CDR3 is 14 amino acids. The V and J ends lost 7 bases and 2 bases respectively, with 11 bases between them. Germline values: CDR1 MNHEY, CDR2 SVGEGT. The CDR3 loop reads CASTGTSNTGELFF. Written as DNA, the CDR3 is TGTGCCAGCACCGGGACTTCCAACACCGGGGAGCTGTTTTTT.

Ten or more counts support this clonotype. This chain connects TRBV12-3 or TRBV12-4 to TRBJ2-6; no clear D. Deletions cut 3 bases from V and 4 bases from J, with 7 bases between. The CDR3 is made up of 14 amino acids. DNA for the CDR3: TGTGCCAGCAGTTTTCGAGGAGGGGCCAACGTCCTGACTTTC. Its protein product is CASSFRGGANVLTF.

This clonotype was counted only a few times. This chain uses TRBV9 with TRBJ2-1; maybe TRBD2 (6 bases). CDR1 and CDR2 from the germline V gene are SGDLS and YYNGEE. Deletions cut 6 bases from V and 3 bases from J, with 16 bases between. The length of the CDR3 is 15 residues. The CDR3 region is CASTPYSGNYNEQFF. CDR3 nucleotide sequence: TGTGCCAGCACCCCATATAGCGGAAACTACAATGAGCAGTTCTTC.

This clonotype was observed a handful of times. The V gene is TRBV27, the J gene TRBJ2-1, with 7 bases lining up with TRBD2. J gave up 4 bases and V 0 bases, and 6 bases lay outside the gene matches. This CDR3 has 16 residues. Germline values: CDR1 MNHEY, CDR2 SMNVEV (reference sequence). The CDR3 reads CASSLSRLAVYNEQFF. The CDR3 DNA reads as TGTGCCAGCAGTTTATCGCGCCTAGCGGTTTACAATGAGCAGTTCTTC.

Only a few counts were recorded for this clonotype. The V gene is TRBV5-4, the J gene TRBJ1-6; TRBD1 aligns across 9 bases. The V and J ends lost 3 bases and 9 bases, in that order; junction bases with no gene match: 4. In germline, CDR1 is SGHNT, CDR2 YYREEE (reference sequence). This CDR3 spans 14 amino acids. CDR3 nucleotides: TGTGCCAGCAGCTCCGGGACAGGGTCTTCACCCCTCCACTTT. Residues: CASSSGTGSSPLHF.

This clonotype was recorded many times. V and J are TRBV12-3 or TRBV12-4 and TRBJ2-1; D is perhaps TRBD1 (6 bases). The CDR3 sequence is 15 residues long. The ends were cut back, 0 bases at V and 6 bases at J, with 12 bases in the middle. CDR3 in DNA: TGTGCCAGCAGTTTAGCTGGAACAGGGAGCAATGAGCAGTTCTTC. Its translation: CASSLAGTGSNEQFF.

The gene calls are TRBV20-1 and TRBJ2-1; a possible D gene is TRBD2 (6 bases). The germline V and J ends were trimmed by 5 bases and 1 base, with 12 bases remaining between them. CDR1 is DFQATT and CDR2 is SNEGSKA in the germline V gene (reference sequence). The CDR3 runs 14 residues. CDR3 sequence reads: CSAHGGQSYNEQFF. The DNA of the CDR3 is TGCAGTGCTCACGGGGGTCAGTCCTACAATGAGCAGTTCTTC.

In this sample, this clonotype turned up many times. The chain recombines TRBV24-1 with TRBJ2-3, with a tentative D call TRBD1 (5 bases). In germline, CDR1 is KGHDR, CDR2 SFDVKD. Trimming took 1 base from V and 0 from J, leaving 7 bases between them. The CDR3 covers 15 residues. In DNA, the CDR3 is TGTGCCACCAGTGATTTCAAGGGGAGCACAGATACGCAGTATTTT. Translation: CATSDFKGSTDTQYF.